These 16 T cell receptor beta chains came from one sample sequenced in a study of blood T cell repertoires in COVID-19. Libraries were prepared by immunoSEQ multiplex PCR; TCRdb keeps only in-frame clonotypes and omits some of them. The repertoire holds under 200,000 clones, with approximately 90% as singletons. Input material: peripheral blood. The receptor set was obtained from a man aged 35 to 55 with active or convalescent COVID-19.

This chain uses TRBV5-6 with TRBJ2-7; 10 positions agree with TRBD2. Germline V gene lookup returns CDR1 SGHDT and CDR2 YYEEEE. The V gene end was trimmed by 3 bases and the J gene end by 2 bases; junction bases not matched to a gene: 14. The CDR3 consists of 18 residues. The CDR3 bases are TGTGCCAGCAGCTCTCGGACTAGCGGTCTCAACCGGCCCTACGAGCAGTACTTC. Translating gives CASSSRTSGLNRPYEQYF.

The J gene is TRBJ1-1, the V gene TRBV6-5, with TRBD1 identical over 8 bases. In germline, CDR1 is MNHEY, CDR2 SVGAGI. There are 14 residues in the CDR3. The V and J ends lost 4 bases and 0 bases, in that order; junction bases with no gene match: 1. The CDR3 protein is CASSWDRMNTEAFF. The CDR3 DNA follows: TGTGCCAGCAGTTGGGACAGGATGAACACTGAAGCTTTCTTT.

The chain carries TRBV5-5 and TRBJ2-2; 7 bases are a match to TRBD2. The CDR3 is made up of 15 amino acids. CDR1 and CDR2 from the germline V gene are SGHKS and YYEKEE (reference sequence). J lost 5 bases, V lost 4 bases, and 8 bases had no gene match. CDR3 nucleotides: TGTGCCAGCAGCCAGGGAGGGGTGGTGACCGGGGAGCTGTTTTTT. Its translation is CASSQGGVVTGELFF. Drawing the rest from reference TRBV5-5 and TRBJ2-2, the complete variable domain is DAGVTQSPTHLIKTRGQQVTLRCSPISGHKSVSWYQQVLGQGPQFIFQYYEKEERGRGNFPDRFSARQFPNYSSELNVNALLLGDSALYLCASSQGGVVTGELFFGEGSRLTVL.

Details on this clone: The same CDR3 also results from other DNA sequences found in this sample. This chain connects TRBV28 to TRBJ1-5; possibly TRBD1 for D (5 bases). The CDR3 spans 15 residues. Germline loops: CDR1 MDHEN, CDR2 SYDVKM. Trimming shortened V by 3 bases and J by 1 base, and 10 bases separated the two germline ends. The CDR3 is CASSLGGASNQPQHF. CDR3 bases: TGTGCCAGCAGTTTGGGGGGAGCAAGCAATCAGCCCCAGCATTTT.

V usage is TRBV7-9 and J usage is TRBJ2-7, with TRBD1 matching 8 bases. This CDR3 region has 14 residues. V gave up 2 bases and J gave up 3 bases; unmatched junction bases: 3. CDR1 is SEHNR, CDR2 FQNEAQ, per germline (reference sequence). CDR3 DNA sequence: TGTGCCAGCAGCTTATCACAGGGGGGCTACGAGCAGTACTTC. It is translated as CASSLSQGGYEQYF.

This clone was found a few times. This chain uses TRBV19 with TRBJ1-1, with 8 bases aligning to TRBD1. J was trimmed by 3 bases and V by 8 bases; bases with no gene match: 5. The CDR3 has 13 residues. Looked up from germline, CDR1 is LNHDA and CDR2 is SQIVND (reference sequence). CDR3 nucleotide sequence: TGTGCCAGTTCGGACAGGGTGGACACTGAAGCTTTCTTT. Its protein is CASSDRVDTEAFF.

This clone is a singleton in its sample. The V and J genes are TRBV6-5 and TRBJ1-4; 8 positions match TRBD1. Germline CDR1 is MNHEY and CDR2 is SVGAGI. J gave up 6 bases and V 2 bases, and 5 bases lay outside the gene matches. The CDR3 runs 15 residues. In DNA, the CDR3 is TGTGCCAGCAGTTACGGGACAGGTGGATATGAAAAACTGTTTTTT. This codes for CASSYGTGGYEKLFF.

The CDR3 nucleotides are TGCGCCAGCAGCCACTCCTCTGGAGACTTTCCTAGCACAGATACGCAGTATTTT. Protein product: CASSHSSGDFPSTDTQYF. The genes are TRBV4-1 and TRBJ2-3; no clear D. Per germline, CDR1 MGHRA and CDR2 YSYEKL. The CDR3 sequence is 18 residues long. Trimming left V 3 bases short and J 0 bases short, with 19 bases between.

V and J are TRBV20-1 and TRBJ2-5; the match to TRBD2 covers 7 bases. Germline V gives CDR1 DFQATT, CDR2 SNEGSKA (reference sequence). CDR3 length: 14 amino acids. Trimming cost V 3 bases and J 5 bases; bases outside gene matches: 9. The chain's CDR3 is CSASRGRARETQYF. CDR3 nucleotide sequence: TGCAGTGCTAGTAGAGGGAGGGCCCGTGAGACCCAGTACTTC.

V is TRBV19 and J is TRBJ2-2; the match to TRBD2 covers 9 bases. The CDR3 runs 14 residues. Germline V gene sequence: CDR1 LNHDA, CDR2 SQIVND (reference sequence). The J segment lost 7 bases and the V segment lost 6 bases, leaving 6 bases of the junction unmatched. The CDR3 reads CASSGGRAGGELFF. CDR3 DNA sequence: TGTGCCAGTAGCGGCGGGAGGGCCGGCGGGGAGCTGTTTTTT. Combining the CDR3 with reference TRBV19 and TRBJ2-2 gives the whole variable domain DGGITQSPKYLFRKEGQNVTLSCEQNLNHDAMYWYRQDPGQGLRLIYYSQIVNDFQKGDIAEGYSVSREKKESFPLTVTSAQKNPTAFYLCASSGGRAGGELFFGEGSRLTVL.

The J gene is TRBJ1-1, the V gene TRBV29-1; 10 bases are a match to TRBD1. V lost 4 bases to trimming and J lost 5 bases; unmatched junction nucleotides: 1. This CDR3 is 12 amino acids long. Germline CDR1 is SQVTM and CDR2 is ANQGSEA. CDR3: CSVGTGGTEAFF. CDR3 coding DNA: TGCAGCGTTGGGACAGGGGGGACTGAAGCTTTCTTT.

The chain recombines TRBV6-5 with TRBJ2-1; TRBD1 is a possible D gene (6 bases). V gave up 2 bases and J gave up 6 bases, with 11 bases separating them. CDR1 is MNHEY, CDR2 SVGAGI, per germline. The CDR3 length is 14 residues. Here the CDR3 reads CASSYDTGPNEQFF. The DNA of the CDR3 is TGTGCCAGCAGTTACGATACAGGGCCCAATGAGCAGTTCTTC.

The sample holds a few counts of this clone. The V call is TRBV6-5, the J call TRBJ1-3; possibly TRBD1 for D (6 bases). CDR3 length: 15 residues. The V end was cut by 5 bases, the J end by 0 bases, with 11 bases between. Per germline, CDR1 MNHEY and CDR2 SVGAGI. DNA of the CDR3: TGTGCCAGCAGTACCAGGGGATACTCTGGAAACACCATATATTTT. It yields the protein CASSTRGYSGNTIYF.

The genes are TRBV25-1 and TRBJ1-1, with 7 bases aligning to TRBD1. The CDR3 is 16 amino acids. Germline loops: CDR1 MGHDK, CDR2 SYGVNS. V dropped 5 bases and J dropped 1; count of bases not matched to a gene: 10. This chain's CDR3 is CASSPQGMVSNTEAFF. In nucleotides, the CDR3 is TGTGCCAGCAGTCCACAGGGGATGGTCTCGAACACTGAAGCTTTCTTT.

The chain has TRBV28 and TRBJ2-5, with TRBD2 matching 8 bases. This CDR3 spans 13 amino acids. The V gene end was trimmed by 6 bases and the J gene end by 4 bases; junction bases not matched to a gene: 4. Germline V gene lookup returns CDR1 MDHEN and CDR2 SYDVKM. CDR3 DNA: TGTGCCAGCAGACCGGGACTAGTAGAGACCCAGTACTTC. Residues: CASRPGLVETQYF.

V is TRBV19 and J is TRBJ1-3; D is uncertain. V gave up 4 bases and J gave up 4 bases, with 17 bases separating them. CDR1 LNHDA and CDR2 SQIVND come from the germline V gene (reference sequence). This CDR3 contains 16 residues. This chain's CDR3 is CASSNHRPGFGNTIYF. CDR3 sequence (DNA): TGTGCCAGTAGTAACCACCGACCGGGATTCGGAAACACCATATATTTT.